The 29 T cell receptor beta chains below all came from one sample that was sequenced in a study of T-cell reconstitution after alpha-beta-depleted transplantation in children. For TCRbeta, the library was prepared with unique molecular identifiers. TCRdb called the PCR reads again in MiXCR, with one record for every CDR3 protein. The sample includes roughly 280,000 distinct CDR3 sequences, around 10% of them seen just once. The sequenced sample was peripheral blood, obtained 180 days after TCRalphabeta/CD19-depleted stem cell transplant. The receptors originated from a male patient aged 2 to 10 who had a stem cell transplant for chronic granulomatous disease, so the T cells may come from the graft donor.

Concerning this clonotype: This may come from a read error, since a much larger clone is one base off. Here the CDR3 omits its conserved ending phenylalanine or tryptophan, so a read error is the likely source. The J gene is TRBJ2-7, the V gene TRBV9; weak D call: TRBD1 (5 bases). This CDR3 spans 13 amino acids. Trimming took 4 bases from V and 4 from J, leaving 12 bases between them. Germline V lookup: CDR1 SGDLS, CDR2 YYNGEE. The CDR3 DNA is TGTGCCAGCAGCCCTCCAAGGGGTTACGAGCAGTACTCC. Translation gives CASSPPRGYEQYS.

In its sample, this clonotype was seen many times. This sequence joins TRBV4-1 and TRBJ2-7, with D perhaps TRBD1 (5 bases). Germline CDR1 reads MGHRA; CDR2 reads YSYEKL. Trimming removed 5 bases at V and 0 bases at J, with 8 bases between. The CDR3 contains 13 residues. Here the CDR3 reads CASSTGYSYEQYF. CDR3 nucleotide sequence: TGCGCCAGCAGCACAGGTTACTCCTACGAGCAGTACTTC.

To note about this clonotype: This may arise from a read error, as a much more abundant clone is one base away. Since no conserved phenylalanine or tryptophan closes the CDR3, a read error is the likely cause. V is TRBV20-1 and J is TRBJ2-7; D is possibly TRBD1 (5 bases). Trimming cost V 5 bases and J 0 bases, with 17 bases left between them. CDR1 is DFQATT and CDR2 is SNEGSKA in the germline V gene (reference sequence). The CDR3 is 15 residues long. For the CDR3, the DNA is TGCAGTGCTTCTGGGGCTATGGGGCGCTCCTACGAGCAGTACTTA. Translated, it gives CSASGAMGRSYEQYL.

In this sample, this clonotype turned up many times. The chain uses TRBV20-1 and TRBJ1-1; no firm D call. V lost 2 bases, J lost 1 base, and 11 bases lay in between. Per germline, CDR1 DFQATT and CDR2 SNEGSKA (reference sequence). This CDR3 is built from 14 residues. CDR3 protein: CSARQIEGNTEAFF. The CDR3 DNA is TGCAGTGCTAGACAAATCGAGGGGAACACTGAAGCTTTCTTT.

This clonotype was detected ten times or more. The CDR3 sequence is CASSFTGSYEQYF. The CDR3 DNA sequence: TGTGCCAGCAGTTTTACAGGGTCCTACGAGCAGTACTTC. J is TRBJ2-7 and V is TRBV12-3 or TRBV12-4; D is possibly TRBD1 (6 bases). Trimming removed 3 bases at V and 1 base at J, with 7 bases between. CDR3 length: 13 amino acids.

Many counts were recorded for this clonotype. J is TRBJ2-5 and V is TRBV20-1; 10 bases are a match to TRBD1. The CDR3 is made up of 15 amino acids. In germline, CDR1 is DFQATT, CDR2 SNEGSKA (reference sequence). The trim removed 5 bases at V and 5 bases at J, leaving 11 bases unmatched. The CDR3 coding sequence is TGCAGTGCTCTGAAACCGGGACAGGGGCTGGAGACCCAGTACTTC. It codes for CSALKPGQGLETQYF.

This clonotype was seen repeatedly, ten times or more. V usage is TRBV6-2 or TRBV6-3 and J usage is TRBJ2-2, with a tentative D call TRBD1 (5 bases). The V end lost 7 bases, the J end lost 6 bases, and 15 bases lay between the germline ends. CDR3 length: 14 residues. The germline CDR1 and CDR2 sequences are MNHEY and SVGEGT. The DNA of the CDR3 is TGTGCCAGCACGTACTACAGGACCGCCGGGGAGCTGTTTTTT. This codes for CASTYYRTAGELFF.

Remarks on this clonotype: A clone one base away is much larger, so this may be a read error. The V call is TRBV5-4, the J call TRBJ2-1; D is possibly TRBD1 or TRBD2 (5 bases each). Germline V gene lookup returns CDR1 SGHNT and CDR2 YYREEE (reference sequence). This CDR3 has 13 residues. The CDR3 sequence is CASSMGRENEHFF. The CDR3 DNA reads TGTGCCAGCAGCATGGGACGGGAAAATGAGCATTTCTTC.

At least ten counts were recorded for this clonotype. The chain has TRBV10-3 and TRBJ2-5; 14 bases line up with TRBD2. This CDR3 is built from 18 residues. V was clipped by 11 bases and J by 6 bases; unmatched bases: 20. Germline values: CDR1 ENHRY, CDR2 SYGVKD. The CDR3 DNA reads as TGTGCCTTACCTACCGGACTAGCGGGAGGCCAGGAGGACCAGACCCAGTACTTC. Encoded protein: CALPTGLAGGQEDQTQYF.

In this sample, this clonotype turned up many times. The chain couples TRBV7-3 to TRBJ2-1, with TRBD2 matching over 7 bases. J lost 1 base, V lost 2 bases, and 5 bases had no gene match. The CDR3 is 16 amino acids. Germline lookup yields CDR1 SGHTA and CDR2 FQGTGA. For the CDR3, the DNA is TGTGCCAGCAGCTTACGGTCTAGCGGTTCCTACAATGAGCAGTTCTTC. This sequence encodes CASSLRSSGSYNEQFF.

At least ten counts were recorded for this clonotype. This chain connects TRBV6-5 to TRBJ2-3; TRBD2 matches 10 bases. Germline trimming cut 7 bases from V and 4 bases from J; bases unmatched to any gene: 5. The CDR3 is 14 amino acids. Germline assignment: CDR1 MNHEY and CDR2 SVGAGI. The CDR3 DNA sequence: TGTGCCAGCACTTTAGCGGGAGGAGCAGATACGCAGTATTTT. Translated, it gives CASTLAGGADTQYF.

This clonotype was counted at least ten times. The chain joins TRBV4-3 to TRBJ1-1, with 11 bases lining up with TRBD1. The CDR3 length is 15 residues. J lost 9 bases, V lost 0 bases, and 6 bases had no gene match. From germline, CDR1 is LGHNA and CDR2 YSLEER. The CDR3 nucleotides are TGCGCCAGCAGCCAAGATGAGGGACAGGGGGGGCAAGCTTTCTTT. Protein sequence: CASSQDEGQGGQAFF.

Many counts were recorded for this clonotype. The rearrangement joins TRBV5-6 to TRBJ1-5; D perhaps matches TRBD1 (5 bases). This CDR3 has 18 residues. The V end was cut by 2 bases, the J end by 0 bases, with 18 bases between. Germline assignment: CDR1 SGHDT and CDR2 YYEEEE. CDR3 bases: TGTGCCAGCAGCTTCTCAGGACCCTTAAGGGGTAGCAATCAGCCCCAGCATTTT. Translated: CASSFSGPLRGSNQPQHF.

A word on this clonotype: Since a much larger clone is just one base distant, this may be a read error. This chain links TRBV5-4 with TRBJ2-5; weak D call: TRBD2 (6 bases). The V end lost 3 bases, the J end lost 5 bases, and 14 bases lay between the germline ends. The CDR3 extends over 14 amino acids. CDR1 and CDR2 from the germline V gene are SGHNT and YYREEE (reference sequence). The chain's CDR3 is CASSSGRGAETQYF. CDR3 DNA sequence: TGTGCCAGCAGCTCTGGGCGCGGGGCGGAGACCCAGTACTTC.

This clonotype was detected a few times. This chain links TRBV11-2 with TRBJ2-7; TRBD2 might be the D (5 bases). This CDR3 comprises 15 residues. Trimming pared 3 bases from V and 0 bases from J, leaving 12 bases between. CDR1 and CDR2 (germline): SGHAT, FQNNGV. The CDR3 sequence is CASSFSVQSSYEQYF. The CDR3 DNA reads TGTGCCAGCAGCTTTAGCGTCCAGAGCTCCTACGAGCAGTACTTC.

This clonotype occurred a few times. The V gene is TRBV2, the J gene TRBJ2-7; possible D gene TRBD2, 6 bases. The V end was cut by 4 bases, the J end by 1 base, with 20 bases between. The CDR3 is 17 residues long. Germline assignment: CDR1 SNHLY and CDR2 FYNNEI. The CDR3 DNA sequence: TGTGCCAGCAGTGTTCAAACGCGGGGATTTCAGTCCTACGAGCAGTACTTC. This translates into CASSVQTRGFQSYEQYF.

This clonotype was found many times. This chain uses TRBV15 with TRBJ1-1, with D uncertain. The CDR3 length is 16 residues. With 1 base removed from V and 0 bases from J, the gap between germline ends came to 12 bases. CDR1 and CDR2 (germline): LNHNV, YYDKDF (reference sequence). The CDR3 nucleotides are TGTGCCACCAGCAGAGGAGGGTTCCCAATGAACACTGAAGCTTTCTTT. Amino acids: CATSRGGFPMNTEAFF.

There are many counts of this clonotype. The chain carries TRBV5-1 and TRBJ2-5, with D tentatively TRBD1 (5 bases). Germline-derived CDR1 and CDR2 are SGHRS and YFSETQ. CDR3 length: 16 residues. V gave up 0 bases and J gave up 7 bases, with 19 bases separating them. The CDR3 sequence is CASSLASTVDDRTQYF. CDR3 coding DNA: TGCGCCAGCAGCTTGGCCTCGACAGTTGACGATCGGACCCAGTACTTC.

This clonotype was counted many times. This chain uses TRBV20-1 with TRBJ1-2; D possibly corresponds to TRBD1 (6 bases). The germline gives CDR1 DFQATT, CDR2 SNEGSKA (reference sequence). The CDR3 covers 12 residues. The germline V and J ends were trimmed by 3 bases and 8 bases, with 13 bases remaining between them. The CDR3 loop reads CSARSQGGGYTF. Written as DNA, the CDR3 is TGCAGTGCTAGGTCACAGGGAGGGGGCTACACCTTC.

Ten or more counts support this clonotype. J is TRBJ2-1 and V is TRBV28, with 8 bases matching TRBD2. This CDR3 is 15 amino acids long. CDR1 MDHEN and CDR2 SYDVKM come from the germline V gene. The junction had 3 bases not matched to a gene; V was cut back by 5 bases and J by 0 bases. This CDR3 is CASSVAGISYNEQFF. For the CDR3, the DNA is TGTGCCAGCAGTGTAGCGGGAATCTCCTACAATGAGCAGTTCTTC.

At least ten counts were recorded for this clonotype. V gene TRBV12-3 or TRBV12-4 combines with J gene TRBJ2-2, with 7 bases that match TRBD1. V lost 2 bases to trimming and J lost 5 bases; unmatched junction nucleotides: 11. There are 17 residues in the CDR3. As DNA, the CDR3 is TGTGCCAGCAGTTTATTCCTCGGGACAGTCCAGACCGGGGAGCTGTTTTTT. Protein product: CASSLFLGTVQTGELFF.

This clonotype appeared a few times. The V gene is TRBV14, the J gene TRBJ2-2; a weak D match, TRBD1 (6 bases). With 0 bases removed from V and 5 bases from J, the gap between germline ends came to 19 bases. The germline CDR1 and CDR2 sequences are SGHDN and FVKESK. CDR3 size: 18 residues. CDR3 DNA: TGTGCCAGCAGCCAAGAGTCCACGTACAGGGTAGAAACCGGGGAGCTGTTTTTT. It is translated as CASSQESTYRVETGELFF.

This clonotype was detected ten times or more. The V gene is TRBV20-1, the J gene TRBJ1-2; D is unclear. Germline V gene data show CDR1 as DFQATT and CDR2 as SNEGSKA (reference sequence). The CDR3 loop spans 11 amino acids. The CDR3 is CIPGDDYGYTF. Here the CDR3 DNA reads TGCATCCCGGGCGATGACTATGGCTACACCTTC.

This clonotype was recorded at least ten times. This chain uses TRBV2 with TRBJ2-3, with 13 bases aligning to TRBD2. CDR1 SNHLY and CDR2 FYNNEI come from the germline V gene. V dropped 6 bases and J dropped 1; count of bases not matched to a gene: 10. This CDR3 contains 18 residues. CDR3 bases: TGTGCCAGCAGCTCCGGGACTAGCGGGAATGTGGGCACAGATACGCAGTATTTT. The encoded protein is CASSSGTSGNVGTDTQYF.

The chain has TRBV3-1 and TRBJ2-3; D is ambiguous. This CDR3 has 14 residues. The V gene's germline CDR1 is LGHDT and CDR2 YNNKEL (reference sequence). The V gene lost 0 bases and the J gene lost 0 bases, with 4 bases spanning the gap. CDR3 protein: CASSQEVSTDTQYF. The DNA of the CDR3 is TGTGCCAGCAGCCAAGAGGTTAGCACAGATACGCAGTATTTT.

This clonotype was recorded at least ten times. The CDR3 protein is CASSRGGFGQPQHF. CDR3 coding DNA: TGTGCCAGCAGCCGAGGGGGTTTTGGACAGCCCCAGCATTTT. V usage is TRBV14 and J usage is TRBJ1-5; D is perhaps TRBD1 (6 bases). The CDR3 runs 14 residues. Germline lookup yields CDR1 SGHDN and CDR2 FVKESK. Trimming shortened V by 4 bases and J by 7 bases, and 14 bases separated the two germline ends.

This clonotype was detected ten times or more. CDR3 DNA: TGCAGTGCTAGCAACCGGGATACCAATACGGGTCCAGATACGCAGTATTTT. Translation: CSASNRDTNTGPDTQYF. The chain carries TRBV20-1 and TRBJ2-3, with a possible D match to TRBD2 (5 bases). Germline CDR1 and CDR2: DFQATT and SNEGSKA (reference sequence). Trimming shortened V by 3 bases and J by 4 bases, and 23 bases separated the two germline ends. CDR3 size: 17 residues.

The CDR3 protein is CASSLEVVGTYNEQFF. The CDR3 DNA is TGTGCCAGCAGTTTAGAGGTTGTGGGGACTTACAATGAGCAGTTCTTC. The V gene is TRBV12-3 or TRBV12-4, the J gene TRBJ2-1; D possibly corresponds to TRBD2 (6 bases). Trimming left V 1 base short and J 4 bases short, with 14 bases between. The CDR3 covers 16 residues.

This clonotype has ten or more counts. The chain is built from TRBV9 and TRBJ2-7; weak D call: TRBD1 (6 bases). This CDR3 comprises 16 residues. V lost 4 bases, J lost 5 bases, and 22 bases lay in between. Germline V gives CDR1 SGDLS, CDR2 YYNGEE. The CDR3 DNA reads TGTGCCAGCAGCCCCCGAGGTGGGGGCCAGGCGGACGAGCAGTACTTC. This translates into CASSPRGGGQADEQYF. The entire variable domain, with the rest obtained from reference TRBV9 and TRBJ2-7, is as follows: DSGVTQTPKHLITATGQRVTLRCSPRSGDLSVYWYQQSLDQGLQFLIQYYNGEERAKGNILERFSAQQFPDLHSELNLSSLELGDSALYFCASSPRGGGQADEQYFGPGTRLTVT.